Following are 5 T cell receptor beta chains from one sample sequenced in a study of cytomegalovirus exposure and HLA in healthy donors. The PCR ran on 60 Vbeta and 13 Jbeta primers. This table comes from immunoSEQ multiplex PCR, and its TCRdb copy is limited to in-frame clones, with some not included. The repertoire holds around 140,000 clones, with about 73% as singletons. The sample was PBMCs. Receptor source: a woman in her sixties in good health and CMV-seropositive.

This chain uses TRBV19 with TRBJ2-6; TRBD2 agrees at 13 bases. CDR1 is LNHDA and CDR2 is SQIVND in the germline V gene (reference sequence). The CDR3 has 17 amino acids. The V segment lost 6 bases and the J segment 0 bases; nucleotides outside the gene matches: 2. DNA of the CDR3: TGTGCCAGTAGGGGACTAGCGGGAACCTCTGGGGCCAACGTCCTGACTTTC. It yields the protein CASRGLAGTSGANVLTF.

CDR3 DNA: TGTGCCAGCAGCTCGGGACTAGGGGAACAAGAGACCCAGTACTTC. Its translation is CASSSGLGEQETQYF. The chain employs TRBV9 and TRBJ2-5; 8 nucleotides align to TRBD2. This CDR3 is 15 amino acids long. The V gene's germline CDR1 is SGDLS and CDR2 YYNGEE. The V and J ends lost 4 bases and 2 bases, in that order; junction bases with no gene match: 7.

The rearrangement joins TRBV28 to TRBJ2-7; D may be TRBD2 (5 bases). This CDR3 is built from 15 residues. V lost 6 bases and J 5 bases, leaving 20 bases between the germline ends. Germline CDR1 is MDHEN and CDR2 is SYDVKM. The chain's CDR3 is CASSPPMGSRNEQYF. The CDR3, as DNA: TGTGCCAGCAGCCCTCCTATGGGGAGTAGGAACGAGCAGTACTTC.

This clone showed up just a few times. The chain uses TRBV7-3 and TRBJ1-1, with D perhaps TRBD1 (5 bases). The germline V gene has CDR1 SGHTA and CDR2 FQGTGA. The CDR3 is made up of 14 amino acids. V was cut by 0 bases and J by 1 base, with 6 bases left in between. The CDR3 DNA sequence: TGTGCCAGCAGCTTAACGCAGGGGAACACTGAAGCTTTCTTT. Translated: CASSLTQGNTEAFF.

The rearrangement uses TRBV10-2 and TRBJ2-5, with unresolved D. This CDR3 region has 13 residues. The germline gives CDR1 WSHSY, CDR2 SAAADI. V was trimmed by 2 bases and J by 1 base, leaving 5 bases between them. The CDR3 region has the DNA TGCGCCAGCAGTGAGACAGTCCAAGAGACCCAGTACTTC. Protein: CASSETVQETQYF.